Each of the 22 T cell receptor beta chains below was sequenced from the same sample in a study. MiXCR, run by TCRdb on the RT-PCR reads, gives a single entry per CDR3 protein. The top ten clones hold just over 3.5% of a sample with about 700,000 distinct CDR3 sequences, 13% to 15% of them seen once. The sample was memory CD4+ T cells from blood. Receptors originate from a female donor in good health, serving as a healthy control.

In its sample, this clonotype was seen a few times. The chain is built from TRBV12-3 or TRBV12-4 and TRBJ1-1; D gene uncertain. The CDR3 has 13 amino acids. The V end lost 3 bases, the J end lost 1 base, and 6 bases lay between the germline ends. CDR3 residues: CASSFTQNTEAFF. The CDR3 nucleotides are TGTGCCAGCAGTTTTACCCAGAACACTGAAGCTTTCTTT.

This clonotype was picked up a small number of times. V usage is TRBV7-9 and J usage is TRBJ2-7, with D perhaps TRBD2 (5 bases). V lost 4 bases and J 5 bases, leaving 24 bases between the germline ends. The CDR3 loop spans 17 amino acids. Germline V CDR1 and CDR2: SEHNR, FQNEAQ (reference sequence). For the CDR3, the DNA is TGTGCCAGCAGCTATTCACCGGGAACCTATCCGGTCCACGAGCAGTACTTC. This codes for CASSYSPGTYPVHEQYF.

This clonotype was seen only a few times. The chain has TRBV12-3 or TRBV12-4 and TRBJ2-3; 8 bases are shared with TRBD1. The CDR3 covers 16 residues. The trim removed 7 bases at V and 4 bases at J, leaving 13 bases unmatched. Written as DNA, the CDR3 is TGTGCCAGCACCTATGGGGACAGGCAAGAGGCAGATACGCAGTATTTT. It translates to CASTYGDRQEADTQYF.

This clonotype was seen more than once but under ten times. The V call is TRBV20-1, the J call TRBJ2-7; weak D call: TRBD1 (6 bases). The CDR3 extends over 14 amino acids. V was pared by 5 bases and J by 3 bases, with 17 bases between. CDR1 is DFQATT, CDR2 SNEGSKA, per germline (reference sequence). As DNA, the CDR3 is TGCAGTGCTGGAAAAAACCCGGACAGCTACGAGCAGTACTTC. Translating gives CSAGKNPDSYEQYF.

Only a few counts were recorded for this clonotype. The chain combines TRBV18 with TRBJ2-3; no definite D call. Germline values: CDR1 KGHSH, CDR2 LQKENI. This CDR3 region has 14 residues. The V gene lost 0 bases and the J gene lost 4 bases, with 8 bases spanning the gap. CDR3 in amino acids: CASSPPPSPDTQYF. For the CDR3, the DNA is TGTGCCAGCTCACCACCGCCCAGCCCAGATACGCAGTATTTT.

This chain uses TRBV30 with TRBJ1-5; a weak D match, TRBD1 (5 bases). The ends were cut back, 3 bases at V and 7 bases at J, with 16 bases in the middle. Germline CDR1 GTSNPN, CDR2 SVGIG (reference sequence). The CDR3 length is 14 residues. CDR3 bases: TGTGCCTGGAGCCCGGGGGGAGTTCCCCAGCCCCAGCATTTT. It yields the protein CAWSPGGVPQPQHF.

The chain carries TRBV20-1 and TRBJ2-4, with D unclear. The CDR3 contains 11 residues. With 7 bases removed from V and 6 bases from J, the gap between germline ends came to 10 bases. Germline V gives CDR1 DFQATT, CDR2 SNEGSKA (reference sequence). The CDR3 DNA reads TGCAGTGGGTCGGGCCGAAACATTCAGTACTTC. It specifies CSGSGRNIQYF.

The chain employs TRBV28 and TRBJ2-1, with D unclear. The CDR3 runs 16 residues. Per the germline V gene, CDR1 is MDHEN and CDR2 is SYDVKM. V was cut by 5 bases and J by 1 base, with 15 bases left in between. The CDR3 nucleotides read TGTGCCAGCAGTCCCCCCGGGCGGTTATCCTACAATGAGCAGTTCTTC. Its translation is CASSPPGRLSYNEQFF.

Points on this clonotype: One end of the junction varies from germline; a read error may be responsible. The chain combines TRBV20-1 with TRBJ1-2; the match to TRBD1 covers 9 bases. This CDR3 region has 14 residues. Germline-derived CDR1 and CDR2 are DFQATT and SNEGSKA (reference sequence). Here the CDR3 reads CSASFPGQGKPYAF. The CDR3 bases are TGCAGTGCTAGTTTTCCGGGACAGGGAAAACCTTACGCCTTC.

The chain recombines TRBV6-1 with TRBJ2-2; D is possibly TRBD1 (6 bases). From germline, CDR1 is MNHNS and CDR2 SASEGT. CDR3 size: 17 residues. V was trimmed by 0 bases and J by 5 bases, leaving 16 bases between them. The CDR3 sequence is CASSEARTGWLTGELFF. CDR3 coding DNA: TGTGCCAGCAGTGAAGCCCGTACAGGGTGGTTGACCGGGGAGCTGTTTTTT.

This clonotype was counted between two and nine times. V gene TRBV7-8 combines with J gene TRBJ1-5; 9 bases map to TRBD1. The V gene's germline CDR1 is SGHVS and CDR2 FQNEAQ. The CDR3 consists of 15 residues. V was pared by 5 bases and J by 2 bases, with 4 bases of the junction left unmatched. In nucleotides, the CDR3 is TGTGCCAGCAGCCCGCGGACAGGGGGCAATCAGCCCCAGCATTTT. Protein: CASSPRTGGNQPQHF. Looking up the rest from reference TRBV7-8 and TRBJ1-5 gives the full variable domain: GAGVSQSPRYKVAKRGQDVALRCDPISGHVSLFWYQQALGQGPEFLTYFQNEAQLDKSGLPSDRFFAERPEGSVSTLKIQRTQQEDSAVYLCASSPRTGGNQPQHFGDGTRLSIL.

The V call is TRBV7-9, the J call TRBJ2-1; TRBD2 aligns across 8 bases. The CDR3 runs 18 residues. Trimming removed 3 bases from V and 1 base from J; junction bases left unmatched: 11. The V gene's germline CDR1 is SEHNR and CDR2 FQNEAQ (reference sequence). The CDR3 loop reads CASSLSSSSGRSYNEQFF. CDR3 DNA: TGTGCCAGCAGCTTGTCATCGTCTAGCGGGCGATCCTACAATGAGCAGTTCTTC.

This clonotype has more than one count but fewer than ten. The chain recombines TRBV4-2 with TRBJ2-7; D may be TRBD1 (5 bases). The ends were cut back, 4 bases at V and 3 bases at J, with 16 bases in the middle. CDR3 length equals 15 residues. Germline V gives CDR1 LGHNA, CDR2 YNFKEQ. The CDR3 reads CASSPQGDRSYEQYF. The CDR3 nucleotides read TGTGCCAGCAGCCCTCAAGGGGATAGGAGCTACGAGCAGTACTTC.

There are many counts of this clonotype. The chain links TRBV24-1 to TRBJ2-2; D is possibly TRBD1 or TRBD2 (5 bases each). This CDR3 is built from 14 residues. Germline V gene lookup returns CDR1 KGHDR and CDR2 SFDVKD. Between the trimmed V and J ends, which lost 9 bases and 2 bases, there was a span of 12 bases. The CDR3 DNA reads as TGTGCCACCGAGGGGTTTGGAAACACCGGGGAGCTGTTTTTT. It yields the protein CATEGFGNTGELFF.

This clonotype was observed a handful of times. This chain uses TRBV20-1 with TRBJ2-2; possibly TRBD1 or TRBD2 for D (6 bases each). The CDR3 extends over 14 amino acids. Trimming removed 0 bases at V and 6 bases at J, with 11 bases between. Germline CDR1 DFQATT, CDR2 SNEGSKA (reference sequence). This chain's CDR3 is CSARDQEGAGELFF. The CDR3 DNA is TGCAGTGCTAGAGATCAGGAGGGGGCCGGGGAGCTGTTTTTT.

This clonotype was seen only a few times. The DNA for the CDR3 is TGTGCCACCAGTGATTCTAGCGGGGGGGCCTTTGAGACCCAGTACTTC. It codes for CATSDSSGGAFETQYF. This chain connects TRBV24-1 to TRBJ2-5; 12 bases are shared with TRBD2. Germline CDR1 reads KGHDR; CDR2 reads SFDVKD. Unmatched junction bases numbered 5, after V lost 2 bases and J lost 5 bases. This CDR3 region has 16 residues.

This clonotype appeared a few times. The V call is TRBV20-1, the J call TRBJ2-3; possibly TRBD1 or TRBD2 for D (5 bases each). V was pared by 6 bases and J by 3 bases, with 16 bases between. CDR1 and CDR2 from the germline V gene are DFQATT and SNEGSKA (reference sequence). CDR3 length: 14 amino acids. The CDR3 spells CSATVGEWTDTQYF. Written as DNA, the CDR3 is TGCAGTGCCACAGTAGGGGAGTGGACAGATACGCAGTATTTT.

The J gene is TRBJ2-1, the V gene TRBV10-3; 7 positions agree with TRBD2. This CDR3 region has 15 residues. Germline-derived CDR1 and CDR2 are ENHRY and SYGVKD. Germline trimming cut 7 bases from V and 3 bases from J; bases unmatched to any gene: 9. The CDR3 DNA reads TGTGCCATCATGGGTGGCGGGAGCCACTACAATGAGCAGTTCTTC. It translates to CAIMGGGSHYNEQFF.

The genes are TRBV6-1 and TRBJ2-2; TRBD2 matches at 11 bases. The CDR3 has 15 amino acids. V was pared by 7 bases and J by 2 bases, with 3 bases of the junction left unmatched. Looked up from germline, CDR1 is MNHNS and CDR2 is SASEGT. For the CDR3, the DNA is TGTGCCAGCAAAACTAGCGGGAGAAACACCGGGGAGCTGTTTTTT. This encodes CASKTSGRNTGELFF.

This clonotype was seen many times. The chain links TRBV5-1 to TRBJ1-1; no definite D call. CDR1 is SGHRS, CDR2 YFSETQ, per germline. The CDR3 runs to 13 residues. V was shortened by 1 base and J by 1 base, with 5 bases between the two germline ends. CDR3 DNA: TGCGCCAGCAGCTTGTTAGGGAACACTGAAGCTTTCTTT. Encoded protein: CASSLLGNTEAFF.

The chain has TRBV3-1 and TRBJ1-4; D not resolved. V was trimmed by 1 base and J by 6 bases, leaving 12 bases between them. The CDR3 has 15 amino acids. Germline V gene sequence: CDR1 LGHDT, CDR2 YNNKEL (reference sequence). CDR3 protein: CASSQGLRFDEKLFF. The CDR3 DNA sequence: TGTGCCAGCAGCCAAGGGCTCAGATTCGATGAAAAACTGTTTTTT.

In this sample, this clonotype turned up a few times. This chain connects TRBV4-1 to TRBJ2-5, with 9 bases fitting TRBD1. Germline V CDR1 and CDR2: MGHRA, YSYEKL. This CDR3 has 14 amino acids. V gave up 6 bases and J gave up 5 bases; unmatched junction bases: 7. As DNA, the CDR3 is TGCGCCAGCAGATCCGGGACAGGGATCGAGACCCAGTACTTC. Translating it yields CASRSGTGIETQYF.